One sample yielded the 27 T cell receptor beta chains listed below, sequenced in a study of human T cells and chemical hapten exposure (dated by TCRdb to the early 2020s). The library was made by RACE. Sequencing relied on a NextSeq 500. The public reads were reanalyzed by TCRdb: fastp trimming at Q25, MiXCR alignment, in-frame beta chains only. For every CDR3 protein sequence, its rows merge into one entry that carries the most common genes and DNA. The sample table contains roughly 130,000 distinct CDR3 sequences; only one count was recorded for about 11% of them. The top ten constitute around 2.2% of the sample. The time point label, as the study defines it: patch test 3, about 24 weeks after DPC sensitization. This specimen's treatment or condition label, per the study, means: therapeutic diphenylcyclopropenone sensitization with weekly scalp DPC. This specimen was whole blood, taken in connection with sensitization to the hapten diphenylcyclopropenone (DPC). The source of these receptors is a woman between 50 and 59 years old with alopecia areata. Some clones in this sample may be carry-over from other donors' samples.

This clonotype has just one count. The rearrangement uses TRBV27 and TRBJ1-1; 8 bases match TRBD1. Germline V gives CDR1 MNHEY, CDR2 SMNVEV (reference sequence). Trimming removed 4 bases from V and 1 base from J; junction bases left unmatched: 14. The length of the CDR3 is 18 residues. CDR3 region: CASSSLLSGGGPNTEAFF. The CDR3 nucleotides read TGTGCCAGCAGTTCCCTCCTCTCAGGGGGCGGACCGAACACTGAAGCTTTCTTT.

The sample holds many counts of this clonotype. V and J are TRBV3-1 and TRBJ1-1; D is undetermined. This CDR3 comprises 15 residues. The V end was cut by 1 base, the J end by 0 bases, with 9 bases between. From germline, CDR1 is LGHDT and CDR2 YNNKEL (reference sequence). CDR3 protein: CASSQGTLMNTEAFF. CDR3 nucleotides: TGTGCCAGCAGCCAAGGAACCCTCATGAACACTGAAGCTTTCTTT. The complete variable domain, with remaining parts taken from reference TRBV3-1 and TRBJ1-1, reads DTAVSQTPKYLVTQMGNDKSIKCEQNLGHDTMYWYKQDSKKFLKIMFSYNNKELIINETVPNRFSPKSPDKAHLNLHINSLELGDSAVYFCASSQGTLMNTEAFFGQGTRLTVV.

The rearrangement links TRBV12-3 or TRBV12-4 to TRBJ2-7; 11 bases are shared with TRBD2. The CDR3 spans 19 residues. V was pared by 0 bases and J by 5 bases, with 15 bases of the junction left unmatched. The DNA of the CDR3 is TGTGCCAGCAGTTTAGCGGCCATCGTAGCGGGGGGGCAATGGAACGAGCAGTACTTC. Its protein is CASSLAAIVAGGQWNEQYF.

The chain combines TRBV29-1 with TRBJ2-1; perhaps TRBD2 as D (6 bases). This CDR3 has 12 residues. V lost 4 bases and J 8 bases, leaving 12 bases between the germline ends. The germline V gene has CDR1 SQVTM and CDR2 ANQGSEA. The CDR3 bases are TGCAGCGTTGTGGCGGGGTGGGATGAGCAGTTCTTC. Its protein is CSVVAGWDEQFF.

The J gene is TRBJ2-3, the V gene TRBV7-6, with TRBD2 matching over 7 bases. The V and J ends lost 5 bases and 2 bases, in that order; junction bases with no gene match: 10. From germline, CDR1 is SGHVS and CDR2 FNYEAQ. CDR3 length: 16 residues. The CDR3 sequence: CASSLRTGGLTDTQYF. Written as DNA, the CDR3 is TGTGCCAGCAGCCTACGGACGGGAGGCCTCACAGATACGCAGTATTTT.

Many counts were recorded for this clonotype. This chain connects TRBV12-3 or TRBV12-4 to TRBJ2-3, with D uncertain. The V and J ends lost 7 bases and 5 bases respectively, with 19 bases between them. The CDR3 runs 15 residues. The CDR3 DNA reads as TGTGCCAGCACCCTTGGGGTCTGGAGTGAAGATACGCAGTATTTT. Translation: CASTLGVWSEDTQYF.

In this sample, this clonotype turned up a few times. Written as DNA, the CDR3 is TGTGCCAGCAGTCGTGGGCCCGGGGGTGAAGCTTTCTTT. Encoded protein: CASSRGPGGEAFF. The chain is built from TRBV6-5 and TRBJ1-1; perhaps TRBD1 as D (5 bases). Per germline, CDR1 MNHEY and CDR2 SVGAGI. The CDR3 length is 13 residues. The V end lost 5 bases, the J end lost 7 bases, and 14 bases lay between the germline ends.

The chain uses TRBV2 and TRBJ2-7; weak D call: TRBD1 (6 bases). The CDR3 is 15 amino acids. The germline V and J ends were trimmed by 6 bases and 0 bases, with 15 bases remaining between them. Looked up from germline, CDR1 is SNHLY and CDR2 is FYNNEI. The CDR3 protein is CASSPGHSRSYEQYF. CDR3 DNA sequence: TGTGCCAGCAGCCCGGGACATAGTCGCTCCTACGAGCAGTACTTC.

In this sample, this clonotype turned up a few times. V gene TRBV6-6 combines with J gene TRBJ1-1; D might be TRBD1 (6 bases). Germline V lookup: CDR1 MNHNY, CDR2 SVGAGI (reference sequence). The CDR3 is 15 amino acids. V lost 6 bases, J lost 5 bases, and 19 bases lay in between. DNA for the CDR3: TGTGCCAGCAGCTTCATGGGGGGCAGGGGAACTGAAGCTTTCTTT. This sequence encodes CASSFMGGRGTEAFF.

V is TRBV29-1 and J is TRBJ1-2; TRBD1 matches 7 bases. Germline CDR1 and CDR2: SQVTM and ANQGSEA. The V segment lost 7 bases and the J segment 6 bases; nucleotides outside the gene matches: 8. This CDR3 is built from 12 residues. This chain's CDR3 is CSAQGVDDGYTF. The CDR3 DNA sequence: TGCAGCGCCCAGGGGGTAGACGATGGCTACACCTTC.

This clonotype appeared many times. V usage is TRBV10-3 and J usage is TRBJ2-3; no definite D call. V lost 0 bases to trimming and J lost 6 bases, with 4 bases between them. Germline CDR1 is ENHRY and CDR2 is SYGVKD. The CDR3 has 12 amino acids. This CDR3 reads CAISESMDTQYF. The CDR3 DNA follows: TGTGCCATCAGTGAGTCGATGGATACGCAGTATTTT.

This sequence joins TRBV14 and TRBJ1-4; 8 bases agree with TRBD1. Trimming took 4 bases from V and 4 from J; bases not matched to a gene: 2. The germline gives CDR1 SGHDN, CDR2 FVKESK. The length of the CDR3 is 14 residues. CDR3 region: CASSRDRNNEKLFF. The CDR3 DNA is TGTGCCAGCAGCCGGGACAGGAATAATGAAAAACTGTTTTTT. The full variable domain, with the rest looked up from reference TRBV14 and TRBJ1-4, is EAGVTQFPSHSVIEKGQTVTLRCDPISGHDNLYWYRRVMGKEIKFLLHFVKESKQDESGMPNNRFLAERTGGTYSTLKVQPAELEDSGVYFCASSRDRNNEKLFFGSGTQLSVL.

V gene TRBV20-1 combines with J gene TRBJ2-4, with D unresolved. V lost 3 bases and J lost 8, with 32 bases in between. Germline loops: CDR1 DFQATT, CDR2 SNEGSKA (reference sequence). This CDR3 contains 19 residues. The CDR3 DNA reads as TGCAGTGCTAGCCCTACAGTAGCCCTCCAAGGTCTGAAAAATGACATTCAGTACTTC. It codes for CSASPTVALQGLKNDIQYF.

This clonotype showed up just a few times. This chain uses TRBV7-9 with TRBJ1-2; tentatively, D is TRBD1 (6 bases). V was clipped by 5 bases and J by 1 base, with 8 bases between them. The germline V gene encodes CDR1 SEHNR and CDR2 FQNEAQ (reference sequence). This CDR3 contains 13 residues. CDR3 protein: CASSTGINYGYTF. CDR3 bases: TGTGCCAGCAGCACAGGGATTAACTATGGCTACACCTTC.

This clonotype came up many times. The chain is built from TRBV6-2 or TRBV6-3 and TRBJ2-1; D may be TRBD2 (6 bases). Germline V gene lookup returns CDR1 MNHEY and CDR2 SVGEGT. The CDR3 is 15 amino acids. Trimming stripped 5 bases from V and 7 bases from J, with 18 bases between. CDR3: CASSRLEPGGNEQFF. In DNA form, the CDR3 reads TGTGCCAGCAGTCGACTAGAGCCCGGGGGAAATGAGCAGTTCTTC.

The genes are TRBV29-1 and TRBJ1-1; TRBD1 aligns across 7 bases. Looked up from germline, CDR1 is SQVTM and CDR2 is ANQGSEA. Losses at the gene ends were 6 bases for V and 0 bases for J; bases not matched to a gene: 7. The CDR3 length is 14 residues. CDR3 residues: CSVAGQVMNTEAFF. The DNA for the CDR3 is TGCAGCGTGGCCGGACAGGTCATGAACACTGAAGCTTTCTTT.

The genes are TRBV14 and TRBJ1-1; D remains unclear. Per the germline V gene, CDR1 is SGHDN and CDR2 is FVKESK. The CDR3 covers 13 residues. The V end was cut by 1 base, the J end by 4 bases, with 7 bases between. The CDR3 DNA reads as TGTGCCAGCAGCCAAGTACAGAGCACTGAAGCTTTCTTT. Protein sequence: CASSQVQSTEAFF.

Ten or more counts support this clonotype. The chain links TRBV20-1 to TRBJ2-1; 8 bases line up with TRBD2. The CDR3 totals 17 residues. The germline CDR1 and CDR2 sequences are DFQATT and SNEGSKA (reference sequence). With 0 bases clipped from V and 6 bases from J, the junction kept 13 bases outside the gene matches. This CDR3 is CSARDGATSREGNEQFF. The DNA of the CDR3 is TGCAGTGCTAGAGATGGCGCGACTAGCCGGGAGGGCAATGAGCAGTTCTTC.

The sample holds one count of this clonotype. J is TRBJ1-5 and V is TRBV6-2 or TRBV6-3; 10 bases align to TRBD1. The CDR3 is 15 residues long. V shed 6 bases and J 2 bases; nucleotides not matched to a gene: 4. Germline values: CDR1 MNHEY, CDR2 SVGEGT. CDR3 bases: TGTGCCAGCAGAACCGGGACAGGGGGCAATCAGCCCCAGCATTTT. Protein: CASRTGTGGNQPQHF.

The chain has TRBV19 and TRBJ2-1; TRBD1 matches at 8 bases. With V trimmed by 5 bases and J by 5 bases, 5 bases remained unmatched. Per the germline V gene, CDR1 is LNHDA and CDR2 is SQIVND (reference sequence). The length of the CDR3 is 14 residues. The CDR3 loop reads CASSSGTGNNEQFF. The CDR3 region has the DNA TGTGCCAGTAGTTCCGGGACAGGTAACAATGAGCAGTTCTTC.

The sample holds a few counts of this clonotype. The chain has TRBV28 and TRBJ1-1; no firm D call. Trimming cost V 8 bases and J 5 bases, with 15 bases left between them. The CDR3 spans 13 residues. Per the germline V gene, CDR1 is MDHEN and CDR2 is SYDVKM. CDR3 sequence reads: CASGEIRLTEAFF. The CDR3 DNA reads TGTGCCAGCGGGGAGATAAGGCTGACTGAAGCTTTCTTT.

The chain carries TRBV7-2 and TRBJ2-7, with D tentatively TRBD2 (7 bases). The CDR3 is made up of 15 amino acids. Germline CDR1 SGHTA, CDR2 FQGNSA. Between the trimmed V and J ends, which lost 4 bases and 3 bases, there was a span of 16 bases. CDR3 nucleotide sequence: TGTGCCAGCAGCTGGGAACAGGGCGGGAGCTACGAGCAGTACTTC. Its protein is CASSWEQGGSYEQYF.

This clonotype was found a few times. The CDR3 nucleotides read TGTGCCAGCAGTGTCCAGGGGGCAAGCCCTGAAGCTTTCTTT. Amino acids: CASSVQGASPEAFF. This sequence joins TRBV2 and TRBJ1-1; 8 bases map to TRBD1. Per germline, CDR1 SNHLY and CDR2 FYNNEI. The CDR3 has 14 residues. J gave up 6 bases and V 4 bases, and 7 bases lay outside the gene matches.

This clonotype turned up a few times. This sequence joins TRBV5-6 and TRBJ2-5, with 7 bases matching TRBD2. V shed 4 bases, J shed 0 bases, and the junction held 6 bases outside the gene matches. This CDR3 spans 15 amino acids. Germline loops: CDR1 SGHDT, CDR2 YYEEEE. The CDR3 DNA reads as TGTGCCAGCAGCATTAAAGCGGGGTACCAAGAGACCCAGTACTTC. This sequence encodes CASSIKAGYQETQYF.

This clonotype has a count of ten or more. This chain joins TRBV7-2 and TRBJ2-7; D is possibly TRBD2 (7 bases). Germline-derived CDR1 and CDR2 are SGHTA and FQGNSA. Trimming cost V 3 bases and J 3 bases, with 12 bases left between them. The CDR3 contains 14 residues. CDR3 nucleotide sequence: TGTGCCAGCAGCTTTTCGGGGGGCATCTACGAGCAGTACTTC. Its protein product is CASSFSGGIYEQYF.

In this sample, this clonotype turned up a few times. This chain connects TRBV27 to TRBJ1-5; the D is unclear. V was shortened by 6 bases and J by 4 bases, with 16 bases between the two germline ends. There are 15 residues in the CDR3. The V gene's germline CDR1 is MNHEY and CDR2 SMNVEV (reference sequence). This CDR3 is CASSRDPRRNQPQHF. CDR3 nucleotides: TGTGCCAGCAGCCGGGATCCCCGACGGAATCAGCCCCAGCATTTT.

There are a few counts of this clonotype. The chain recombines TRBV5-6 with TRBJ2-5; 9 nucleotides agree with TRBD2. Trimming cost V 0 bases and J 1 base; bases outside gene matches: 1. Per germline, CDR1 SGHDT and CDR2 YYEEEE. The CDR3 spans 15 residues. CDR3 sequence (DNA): TGTGCCAGCAGCTTGGAGCGGGAGGTCCAAGAGACCCAGTACTTC. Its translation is CASSLEREVQETQYF.